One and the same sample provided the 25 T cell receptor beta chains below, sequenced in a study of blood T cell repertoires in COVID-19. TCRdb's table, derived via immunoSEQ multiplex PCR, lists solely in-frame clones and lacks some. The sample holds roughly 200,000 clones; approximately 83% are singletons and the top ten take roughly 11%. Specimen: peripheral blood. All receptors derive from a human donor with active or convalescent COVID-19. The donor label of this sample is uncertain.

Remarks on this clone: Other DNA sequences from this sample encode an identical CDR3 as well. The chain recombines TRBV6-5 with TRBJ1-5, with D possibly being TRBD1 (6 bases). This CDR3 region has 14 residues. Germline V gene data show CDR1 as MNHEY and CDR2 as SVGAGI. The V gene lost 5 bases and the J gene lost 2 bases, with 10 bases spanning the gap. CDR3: CASSPGVGNQPQHF. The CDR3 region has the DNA TGTGCCAGCAGTCCAGGGGTCGGCAATCAGCCCCAGCATTTT.

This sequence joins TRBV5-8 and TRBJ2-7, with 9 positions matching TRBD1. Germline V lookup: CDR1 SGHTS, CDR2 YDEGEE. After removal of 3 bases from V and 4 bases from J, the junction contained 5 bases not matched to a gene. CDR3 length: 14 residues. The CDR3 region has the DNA TGTGCCAGCAGCTCTGGGACAGGGTTGTACGAGCAGTACTTC. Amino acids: CASSSGTGLYEQYF.

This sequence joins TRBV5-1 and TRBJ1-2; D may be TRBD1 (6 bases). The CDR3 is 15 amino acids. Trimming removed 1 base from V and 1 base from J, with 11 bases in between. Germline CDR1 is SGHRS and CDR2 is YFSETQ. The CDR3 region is CASSLWTADNYGYTF. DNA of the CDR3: TGCGCCAGCAGCTTGTGGACAGCGGATAACTATGGCTACACCTTC. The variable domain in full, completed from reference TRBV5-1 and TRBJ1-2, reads KAGVTQTPRYLIKTRGQQVTLSCSPISGHRSVSWYQQTPGQGLQFLFEYFSETQRNKGNFPGRFSGRQFSNSRSEMNVSTLELGDSALYLCASSLWTADNYGYTFGSGTRLTVV.

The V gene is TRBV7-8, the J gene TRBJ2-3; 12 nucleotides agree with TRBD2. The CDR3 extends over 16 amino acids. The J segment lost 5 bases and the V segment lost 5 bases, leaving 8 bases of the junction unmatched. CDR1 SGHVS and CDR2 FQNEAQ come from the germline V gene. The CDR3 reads CASSPVLAGGKDTQYF. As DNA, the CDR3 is TGTGCCAGCAGCCCCGTACTAGCGGGAGGAAAAGATACGCAGTATTTT.

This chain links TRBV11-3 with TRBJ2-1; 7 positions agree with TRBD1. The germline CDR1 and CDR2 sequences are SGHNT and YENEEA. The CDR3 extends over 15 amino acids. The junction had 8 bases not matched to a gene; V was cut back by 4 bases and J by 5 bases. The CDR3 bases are TGTGCCAGCAGCTCCATAGGGGGCTTCAACAATGAGCAGTTCTTC. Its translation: CASSSIGGFNNEQFF.

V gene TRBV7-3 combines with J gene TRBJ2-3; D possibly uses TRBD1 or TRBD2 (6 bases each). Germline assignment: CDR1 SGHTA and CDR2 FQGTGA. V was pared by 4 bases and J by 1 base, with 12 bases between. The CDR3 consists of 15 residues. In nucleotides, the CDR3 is TGTGCCAGCAGCTCAACAGGGACTGGCACAGATACGCAGTATTTT. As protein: CASSSTGTGTDTQYF.

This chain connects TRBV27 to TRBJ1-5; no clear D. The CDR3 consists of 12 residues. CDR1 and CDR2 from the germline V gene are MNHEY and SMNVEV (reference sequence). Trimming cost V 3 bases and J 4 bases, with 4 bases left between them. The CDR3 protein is CASSFPNQPQHF. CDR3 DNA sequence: TGTGCCAGCAGTTTCCCTAATCAGCCCCAGCATTTT.

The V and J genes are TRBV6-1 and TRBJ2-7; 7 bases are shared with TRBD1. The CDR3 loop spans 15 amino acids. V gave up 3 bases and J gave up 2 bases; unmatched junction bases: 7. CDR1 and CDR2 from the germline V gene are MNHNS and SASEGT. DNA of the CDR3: TGTGCCAGCAGTGAGCCGGGACAGCCCCCCTACGAGCAGTACTTC. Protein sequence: CASSEPGQPPYEQYF.

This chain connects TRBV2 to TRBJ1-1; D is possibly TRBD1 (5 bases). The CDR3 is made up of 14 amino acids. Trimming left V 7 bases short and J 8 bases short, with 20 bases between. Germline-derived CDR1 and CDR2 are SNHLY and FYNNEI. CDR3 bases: TGTGCCAGCACAGGGCCGCCCCGGCCGTACGAAGCTTTCTTT. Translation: CASTGPPRPYEAFF.

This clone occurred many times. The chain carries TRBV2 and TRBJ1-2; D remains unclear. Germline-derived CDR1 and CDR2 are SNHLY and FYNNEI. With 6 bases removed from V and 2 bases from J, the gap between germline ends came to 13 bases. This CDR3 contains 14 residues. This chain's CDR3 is CASRAQTTNYGYTF. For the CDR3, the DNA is TGTGCCAGCAGAGCGCAAACGACCAACTATGGCTACACCTTC.

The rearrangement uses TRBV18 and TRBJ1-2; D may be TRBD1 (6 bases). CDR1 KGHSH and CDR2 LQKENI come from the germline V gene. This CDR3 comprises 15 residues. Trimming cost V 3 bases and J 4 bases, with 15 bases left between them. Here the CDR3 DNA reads TGTGCCAGCTCACCTGCGGGGGGCGCCGGCTATGGCTACACCTTC. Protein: CASSPAGGAGYGYTF.

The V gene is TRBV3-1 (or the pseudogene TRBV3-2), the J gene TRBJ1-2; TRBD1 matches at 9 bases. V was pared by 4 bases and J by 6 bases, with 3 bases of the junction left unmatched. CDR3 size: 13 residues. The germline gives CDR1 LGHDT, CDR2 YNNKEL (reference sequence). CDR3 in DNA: TGTGCCAGCAGCCGGGGACAGGGAGATGGCTACACCTTC. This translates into CASSRGQGDGYTF.

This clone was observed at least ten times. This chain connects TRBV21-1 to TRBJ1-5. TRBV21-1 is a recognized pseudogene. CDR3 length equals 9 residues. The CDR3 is CASSKGGHF. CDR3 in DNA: TGTGCCAGCAGCAAAGGAGGGCATTTT.

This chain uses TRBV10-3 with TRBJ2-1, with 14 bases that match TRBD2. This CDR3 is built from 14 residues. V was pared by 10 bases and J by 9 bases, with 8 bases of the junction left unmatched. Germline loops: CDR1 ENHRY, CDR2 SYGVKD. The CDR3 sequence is CATRIGTSGSEQFF. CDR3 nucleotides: TGTGCCACCCGAATCGGGACTAGCGGGAGTGAGCAGTTCTTC.

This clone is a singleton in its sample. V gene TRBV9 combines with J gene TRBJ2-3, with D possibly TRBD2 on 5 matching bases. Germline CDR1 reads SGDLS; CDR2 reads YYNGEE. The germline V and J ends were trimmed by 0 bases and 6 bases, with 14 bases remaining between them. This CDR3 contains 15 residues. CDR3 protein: CASSVERSSWDTQYF. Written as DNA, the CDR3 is TGTGCCAGCAGCGTAGAAAGGTCTAGCTGGGATACGCAGTATTTT.

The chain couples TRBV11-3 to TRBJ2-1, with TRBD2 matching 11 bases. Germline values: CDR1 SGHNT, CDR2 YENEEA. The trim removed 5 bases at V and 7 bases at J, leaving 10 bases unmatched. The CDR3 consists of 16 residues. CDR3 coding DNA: TGTGCCAGCAGCCGTAGCGGGAGGGCCATGGGGAATGAGCAGTTCTTC. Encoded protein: CASSRSGRAMGNEQFF. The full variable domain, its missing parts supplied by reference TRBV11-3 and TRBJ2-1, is EAGVVQSPRYKIIEKKQPVAFWCNPISGHNTLYWYLQNLGQGPELLIRYENEEAVDDSQLPKDRFSAERLKGVDSTLKIQPAELGDSAVYLCASSRSGRAMGNEQFFGPGTRLTVL.

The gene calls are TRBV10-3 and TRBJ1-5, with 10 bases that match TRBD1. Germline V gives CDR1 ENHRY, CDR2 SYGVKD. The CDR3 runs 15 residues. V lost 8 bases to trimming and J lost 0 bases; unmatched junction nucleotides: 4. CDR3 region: CAIGTGEYSNQPQHF. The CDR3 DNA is TGTGCCATCGGGACAGGGGAATATAGCAATCAGCCCCAGCATTTT.

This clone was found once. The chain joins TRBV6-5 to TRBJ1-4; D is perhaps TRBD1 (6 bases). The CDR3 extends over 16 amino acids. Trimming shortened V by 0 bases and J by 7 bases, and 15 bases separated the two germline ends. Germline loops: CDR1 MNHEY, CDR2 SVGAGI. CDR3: CASSYSAGGAFEKLFF. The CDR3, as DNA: TGTGCCAGCAGTTACTCTGCTGGGGGCGCTTTTGAAAAACTGTTTTTT.

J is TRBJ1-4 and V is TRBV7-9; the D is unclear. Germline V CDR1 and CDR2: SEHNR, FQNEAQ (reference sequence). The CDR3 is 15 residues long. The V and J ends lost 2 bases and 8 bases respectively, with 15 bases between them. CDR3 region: CASSLSQPGEEKLFF. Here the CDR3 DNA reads TGTGCCAGCAGCTTATCACAGCCTGGGGAGGAAAAACTGTTTTTT.

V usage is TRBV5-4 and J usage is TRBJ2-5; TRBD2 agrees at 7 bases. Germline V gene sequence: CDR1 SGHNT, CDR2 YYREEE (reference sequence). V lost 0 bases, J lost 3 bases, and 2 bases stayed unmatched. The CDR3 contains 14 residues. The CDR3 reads CASSLAGTKETQYF. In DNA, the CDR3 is TGTGCCAGCAGCTTGGCAGGGACTAAAGAGACCCAGTACTTC.

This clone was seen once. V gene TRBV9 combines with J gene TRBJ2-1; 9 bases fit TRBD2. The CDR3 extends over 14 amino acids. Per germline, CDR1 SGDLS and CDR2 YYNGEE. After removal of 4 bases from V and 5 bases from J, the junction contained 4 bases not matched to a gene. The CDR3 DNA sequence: TGTGCCAGCAGCCCGTTAGCGGGAGACAATGAGCAGTTCTTC. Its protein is CASSPLAGDNEQFF.

The CDR3 bases are TGCGCCAGCAGTTTCAGGGCCCCTCACACCGGGGAGCTGTTTTTT. Its protein is CASSFRAPHTGELFF. J is TRBJ2-2 and V is TRBV5-1; D possibly corresponds to TRBD1 (5 bases). Trimming shortened V by 5 bases and J by 3 bases, and 14 bases separated the two germline ends. Looked up from germline, CDR1 is SGHRS and CDR2 is YFSETQ. CDR3 length equals 15 residues.

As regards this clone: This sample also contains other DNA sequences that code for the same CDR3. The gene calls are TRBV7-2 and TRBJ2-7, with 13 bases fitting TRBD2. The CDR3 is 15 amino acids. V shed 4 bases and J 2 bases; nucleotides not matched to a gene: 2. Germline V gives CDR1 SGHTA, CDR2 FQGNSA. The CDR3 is CASSSTSGGAYEQYF. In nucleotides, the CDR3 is TGTGCCAGCAGCTCTACTAGCGGGGGGGCCTACGAGCAGTACTTC.

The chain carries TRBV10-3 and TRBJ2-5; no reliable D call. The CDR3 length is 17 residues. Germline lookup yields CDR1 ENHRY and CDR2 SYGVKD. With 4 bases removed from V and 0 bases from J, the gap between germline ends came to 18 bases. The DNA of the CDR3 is TGTGCCATCAGTGGGCGAGCGCTAACGACCTACCAAGAGACCCAGTACTTC. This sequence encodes CAISGRALTTYQETQYF.

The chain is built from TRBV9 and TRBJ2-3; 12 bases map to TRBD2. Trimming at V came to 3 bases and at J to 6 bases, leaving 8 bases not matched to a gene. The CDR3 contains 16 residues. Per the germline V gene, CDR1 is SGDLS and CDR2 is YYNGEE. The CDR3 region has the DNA TGTGCCAGCAGCGCCGACCGACTAGCGGGAGTGGATACGCAGTATTTT. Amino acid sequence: CASSADRLAGVDTQYF.